This record looks at one T cell receptor (beta chain) sequence and its context. Its antigen is not identified. The data belong to a study of T-cell memory formation after mild COVID-19. Overall study results and limits: Prior to infection, memory already included some responding clones, suggesting cross-reactive memory joined.

Each CDR3 protein is one row after TCRdb ran MiXCR on the 5' RACE reads. The sample has approximately 250,000 distinct CDR3 sequences; 15% are singletons. The CDR3 consists of 15 residues. V shed 4 bases and J 8 bases; nucleotides not matched to a gene: 8. Germline V gives CDR1 SGHVS, CDR2 FNYEAQ. The receptor was isolated from an adult woman who had mild COVID-19 (a few samples of this study predate the infection). Cell type and time point are not known. Sequencing was performed on PBMCs or a T cell subset sorted from them (not recorded which). The V call is TRBV7-6, the J call TRBJ2-1; the match to TRBD1 covers 10 bases. In nucleotides, the CDR3 is TGTGCCAGCAGCTGGACCGGGACAGGGGAGTATGAGCAGTTCTTC. It encodes CASSWTGTGEYEQFF. Full variable domain (rest looked up from reference TRBV7-6 and TRBJ2-1): GAGVSQSPRYKVTKRGQDVALRCDPISGHVSLYWYRQALGQGPEFLTYFNYEAQQDKSGLPNDRFSAERPEGSISTLTIQRTEQRDSAMYRCASSWTGTGEYEQFFGPGTRLTVL.